Following are 14 T cell receptor beta chains from one sample sequenced in a study of CD8+CD57+ T cells in acquired aplastic anemia. The sequenced patients had an expansion of CD8+CD57+ cells seen by flow cytometry. For CDR3 and TCR beta VDJ profiling, genomic DNA was the template used. TCRdb fed the reads into MiXCR, producing one record per CDR3 protein. The sample has 300,000 or so distinct CDR3 sequences; under 60% are singletons. The sequenced sample consisted of sorted CD4+, CD8+, or CD8+CD57+ T cells (not recorded which) from PBMCs. Receptors originate from a human donor with aplastic anemia.

The V gene is TRBV7-2, the J gene TRBJ2-5; D possibly matches TRBD1 or TRBD2 (5 bases each). The germline CDR1 and CDR2 sequences are SGHTA and FQGNSA. Trimming cost V 5 bases and J 2 bases, with 15 bases left between them. This CDR3 region has 15 residues. CDR3 amino acids: CASSPDWGGQETQYF. CDR3 bases: TGTGCCAGCAGCCCCGATTGGGGCGGGCAAGAGACCCAGTACTTC.

DNA for the CDR3: TGTGCCAGCAGTTACTATGGGACGCCCGGCGGTACGCAGTATTTT. It codes for CASSYYGTPGGTQYF. This rearrangement joins TRBV6-6 to TRBJ2-3; D could derive from TRBD1 or TRBD2 (5 bases each). The germline V gene has CDR1 MNHNY and CDR2 SVGAGI (reference sequence). V was shortened by 1 base and J by 8 bases, with 16 bases between the two germline ends. The CDR3 spans 15 residues.

The chain has TRBV24-1 and TRBJ2-7; 9 bases fit TRBD1. Germline lookup yields CDR1 KGHDR and CDR2 SFDVKD. This CDR3 spans 14 amino acids. The CDR3 DNA is TGTGCTAGGCCAGCGGGACAGGGTTCCTACGAGCAGTACTTC. It is translated as CARPAGQGSYEQYF.

The V and J genes are TRBV7-9 and TRBJ2-1; 8 bases are a match to TRBD2. Germline assignment: CDR1 SEHNR and CDR2 FQNEAQ (reference sequence). V shed 4 bases, J shed 5 bases, and the junction held 13 bases outside the gene matches. The CDR3 is 17 amino acids. The chain's CDR3 is CASSSGTSGSGDNEQFF. DNA for the CDR3: TGTGCCAGCAGCTCCGGGACTAGTGGGAGTGGCGACAATGAGCAGTTCTTC.

The V call is TRBV19, the J call TRBJ2-6, with a weak D call TRBD1 (5 bases). CDR3 length: 15 residues. The germline V gene encodes CDR1 LNHDA and CDR2 SQIVND (reference sequence). The V and J ends lost 4 bases and 4 bases respectively, with 11 bases between them. Here the CDR3 reads CASSKDISGANVLTF. CDR3 bases: TGTGCCAGTAGTAAGGACATCTCCGGGGCCAACGTCCTGACTTTC.

The chain combines TRBV15 with TRBJ2-5; TRBD1 aligns across 9 bases. This CDR3 is 14 amino acids long. Looked up from germline, CDR1 is LNHNV and CDR2 is YYDKDF (reference sequence). The V segment lost 6 bases and the J segment 3 bases; nucleotides outside the gene matches: 5. CDR3: CATRDRGGEETQYF. CDR3 nucleotide sequence: TGTGCCACCAGGGACAGGGGAGGGGAAGAGACCCAGTACTTC.

This clonotype came up many times. The chain joins TRBV20-1 to TRBJ2-1, with 7 bases that match TRBD2. In germline, CDR1 is DFQATT, CDR2 SNEGSKA (reference sequence). The CDR3 contains 14 residues. Unmatched junction bases numbered 5, after V lost 4 bases and J lost 2 bases. CDR3 sequence reads: CSAKTGGPYNEQFF. The CDR3, as DNA: TGCAGTGCTAAGACGGGAGGACCCTACAATGAGCAGTTCTTC.

This clonotype was observed at least ten times. This chain connects TRBV2 to TRBJ1-2; a weak D match, TRBD1 (5 bases). The V gene's germline CDR1 is SNHLY and CDR2 FYNNEI. Trimming cost V 9 bases and J 2 bases, with 10 bases left between them. The CDR3 contains 12 residues. The DNA for the CDR3 is TGTGCCAGAAAAACAGGAAACTATGGCTACACCTTC. Its protein is CARKTGNYGYTF.

This clonotype was observed a single time. The chain has TRBV2 and TRBJ2-7; 7 bases are a match to TRBD1. The CDR3 loop spans 13 amino acids. V lost 9 bases, J lost 5 bases, and 10 bases stayed unmatched. Germline V gene data show CDR1 as SNHLY and CDR2 as FYNNEI. This CDR3 is CASGRDRVDEQYV. Written as DNA, the CDR3 is TGTGCCAGTGGAAGGGACAGAGTCGACGAGCAGTACGTC.

This clonotype was seen at least ten times. The CDR3 nucleotides read TGTGCCAGCAGTTCGCGACCGGGACTAGCGGGAGAGGTAGGAGAGACCCAGTACTTC. Translated, it gives CASSSRPGLAGEVGETQYF. The V and J genes are TRBV6-2 or TRBV6-3 and TRBJ2-5, with TRBD2 matching over 14 bases. V shed 4 bases and J 4 bases; nucleotides not matched to a gene: 14. Germline loops: CDR1 MNHEY, CDR2 SVGEGT. The CDR3 length is 19 residues.

This chain joins TRBV10-3 and TRBJ1-6; TRBD1 might be the D (6 bases). Per the germline V gene, CDR1 is ENHRY and CDR2 is SYGVKD. V was cut by 11 bases and J by 6 bases, with 14 bases left in between. This CDR3 region has 13 residues. The CDR3 sequence is CAGRQDRNSPLHF. The CDR3 nucleotides read TGTGCCGGGCGACAGGACCGTAATTCACCCCTCCACTTT.

The chain combines TRBV7-9 with TRBJ2-7; the match to TRBD2 covers 7 bases. CDR3 length: 15 amino acids. Germline V lookup: CDR1 SEHNR, CDR2 FQNEAQ (reference sequence). V lost 5 bases, J lost 2 bases, and 9 bases stayed unmatched. The CDR3 spells CASSPIGEGTYEQYF. The CDR3 nucleotides are TGTGCCAGCAGCCCTATCGGGGAGGGCACCTACGAGCAGTACTTC.

This clonotype appeared many times. J is TRBJ1-1 and V is TRBV27; 8 nucleotides align to TRBD1. The CDR3 extends over 16 amino acids. Per the germline V gene, CDR1 is MNHEY and CDR2 is SMNVEV (reference sequence). V trimming: 3 bases; J trimming: 3 bases; junction bases outside the gene matches: 9. CDR3 bases: TGTGCCAGCAGTTTTCAGGGGGCAAAAGTAGACACTGAAGCTTTCTTT. Translating gives CASSFQGAKVDTEAFF.

This clonotype was observed a handful of times. This chain joins TRBV30 and TRBJ2-1; D is perhaps TRBD1 or TRBD2 (5 bases each). Per germline, CDR1 GTSNPN and CDR2 SVGIG (reference sequence). Trimming cost V 3 bases and J 8 bases, with 17 bases left between them. CDR3 length equals 14 residues. The CDR3 bases are TGTGCCTGGAGGCCTCCTAGGGACCCCTATGAGCAGTTCTTC. Amino acids: CAWRPPRDPYEQFF.